The clone carrying this T cell receptor beta chain turned up a few times. This specimen comes from a study of identical twins. Germline loops: CDR1 SGDLS, CDR2 YYNGEE. The CDR3 is 14 amino acids. Trimming pared 2 bases from V and 6 bases from J, leaving 11 bases between. From the 5' RACE reads, TCRdb called clonotypes with MiXCR, one entry per CDR3 protein. The data hold 460,000 or so distinct CDR3 sequences, with 14% observed a single time. This sample also belongs to another study, concerning yellow fever vaccine responses in identical twins.

This clonotype was sampled from a woman aged 18-29 years in good health. The J gene is TRBJ2-2, the V gene TRBV9; weak D call: TRBD2 (6 bases). Sequenced sample: CD4+ T cells sorted from blood. The CDR3 loop is CASSVVREAGELFF. For the CDR3, the DNA is TGTGCCAGCAGCGTTGTCAGGGAGGCCGGGGAGCTGTTTTTT.